Following are 14 T cell receptor beta chains from one sample sequenced in a study of tumor and adjacent non-tumor tissue in lung cancer. Three rounds of nested PCR, following a modified ARM-PCR protocol, produced the TCRbeta library. TCRdb independently ran MiXCR on the multiplex PCR reads; one entry per CDR3 protein. This table has 60,000 to 85,000 distinct CDR3 sequences, roughly 76% appearing once. This sample's RNA came from whole unsorted tissue. Sequences were obtained from lung tumor tissue. These receptors originate from a woman in her forties or fifties with non-small cell lung cancer.

This chain uses TRBV2 with TRBJ2-1; D is perhaps TRBD1 (6 bases). CDR3 size: 15 residues. The germline V gene encodes CDR1 SNHLY and CDR2 FYNNEI. V lost 5 bases and J 9 bases, leaving 20 bases between the germline ends. CDR3 loop: CASSRKAQGTGEQFF. The DNA of the CDR3 is TGTGCCAGCAGTCGAAAGGCACAGGGTACCGGTGAGCAGTTCTTC.

As for this clonotype: This may come from a read error, since a much larger clone is one base off. The V gene is TRBV13, the J gene TRBJ1-1, with D perhaps matching TRBD1 (6 bases). Germline V lookup: CDR1 PRHDT, CDR2 FYEKMQ (reference sequence). The CDR3 is made up of 12 amino acids. The CDR3 DNA sequence: TGTGCCTGCAGGTCATCAGGGGATGGAGCTTTCTTT. Its protein product is CACRSSGDGAFF.

A word on this clonotype: At one end the junction does not follow the germline gene, possibly because of a read error. The rearrangement joins TRBV11-2 to TRBJ2-3; D is undetermined. The CDR3 contains 11 residues. The germline V gene encodes CDR1 SGHAT and CDR2 FQNNGV. The CDR3 sequence: CVSTHTDTQYF. CDR3 nucleotide sequence: TGTGTCAGCACCCATACAGATACGCAGTATTTT. Full variable domain (outside the CDR3, taken from reference TRBV11-2 and TRBJ2-3): EAGVAQSPRYKIIEKRQSVAFWCNPISGHATLYWYQQILGQGPKLLIQFQNNGVVDDSQLPKDRFSAERLKGVDSTLKIQPAKLEDSAVYLCVSTHTDTQYFGPGTRLTVL.

To note about this clonotype: Germline and junction disagree at one end, which may indicate a read error. V and J are TRBV20-1 and TRBJ2-3, with D perhaps TRBD2 (6 bases). CDR3 size: 15 residues. In germline, CDR1 is DFQATT, CDR2 SNEGSKA (reference sequence). In nucleotides, the CDR3 is TGCTGTGCTCGACACACTGGCGGGATTGCAGATACACAGTATTTT. Protein product: CCARHTGGIADTQYF.

Of note for this clonotype: This likely comes from a read error, as the CDR3 has no conserved phenylalanine or tryptophan at its end. This chain connects TRBV29-1 to TRBJ1-1, with D maybe TRBD1 (5 bases). Per the germline V gene, CDR1 is SQVTM and CDR2 is ANQGSEA. This CDR3 contains 14 residues. CDR3 DNA sequence: TGCAGCATTGAGGCCCTGCAGGGTTACACTGAAGCTTTCTCT. It is translated as CSIEALQGYTEAFS.

Remarks on this clonotype: The junction and the germline gene differ at one end; a read error may be behind it. The V gene is TRBV11-2, the J gene TRBJ2-1; D may be TRBD2 (6 bases). The CDR3 is made up of 15 amino acids. Germline-derived CDR1 and CDR2 are SGHAT and FQNNGV. CDR3 in DNA: TGTGCCAGTAGCGCGGGGCTTAGCTCCTACTATGAGCAGTTCTTC. Translating gives CASSAGLSSYYEQFF. Full variable domain (outside the CDR3, taken from reference TRBV11-2 and TRBJ2-1): EAGVAQSPRYKIIEKRQSVAFWCNPISGHATLYWYQQILGQGPKLLIQFQNNGVVDDSQLPKDRFSAERLKGVDSTLKIQPAKLEDSAVYLCASSAGLSSYYEQFFGPGTRLTVL.

V and J are TRBV20-1 and TRBJ1-1; weak D call: TRBD1 (5 bases). Germline-derived CDR1 and CDR2 are DFQATT and SNEGSKA (reference sequence). Trimming took 1 base from V and 3 from J, leaving 18 bases between them. This CDR3 region has 16 residues. The CDR3: CSARGDHGELDTEAFF. In nucleotides, the CDR3 is TGCAGTGCTAGAGGGGACCATGGGGAGTTAGACACTGAAGCTTTCTTT.

The sample holds many counts of this clonotype. The chain has TRBV5-4 and TRBJ1-2; D is undetermined. Germline V CDR1 and CDR2: SGHNT, YYREEE (reference sequence). The CDR3 covers 11 residues. Trimming cost V 4 bases and J 7 bases, with 8 bases left between them. CDR3 in amino acids: CASSGSGGYTF. CDR3 coding DNA: TGTGCCAGCAGCGGCTCGGGTGGCTACACCTTC.

The chain couples TRBV12-3 or TRBV12-4 to TRBJ1-6, with D hard to call. Trimming cost V 11 bases and J 7 bases, with 18 bases left between them. CDR3 length: 14 residues. Here the CDR3 DNA reads TGTGCCGGCACTCTATTTGCCGAAAATTCACCCCTCCACTTT. Amino acid sequence: CAGTLFAENSPLHF.

A remark on this clonotype: Lacking the conserved final phenylalanine or tryptophan, this CDR3 likely reflects a read error. The V call is TRBV5-4, the J call TRBJ2-3; D remains ambiguous. CDR1 and CDR2 from the germline V gene are SGHNT and YYREEE (reference sequence). Deletions cut 6 bases from V and 1 base from J, with 9 bases between. The CDR3 covers 13 residues. The CDR3 here is CASNETGTDTQYL. The CDR3 nucleotides are TGTGCCAGCAACGAAACTGGCACAGATACGCAGTATTTA.

Note on this clonotype: A much bigger clone sits one base away, suggesting this may be a read error. The V call is TRBV30, the J call TRBJ1-4, with no clear D. Germline values: CDR1 GTSNPN, CDR2 SVGIG (reference sequence). The CDR3 sequence is 12 residues long. The CDR3 DNA is TGTGCCTGGTCCCAGGAGGGTGAAAAACCGTTTTTT. Translated: CAWSQEGEKPFF.

Worth noting for this clonotype: The junction differs from germline at one of its ends, possibly a read error. The CDR3 loop reads CASIQDPRILGQASTDTQYF. The DNA for the CDR3 is TGCGCCAGCATCCAAGATCCCCGTATACTCGGTCAGGCTAGCACAGATACGCAGTATTTT. The gene calls are TRBV4-1 and TRBJ2-3; D gene unclear. This CDR3 is 20 amino acids long. Germline CDR1 reads MGHRA; CDR2 reads YSYEKL.

Turning to this clonotype: The conserved final phenylalanine or tryptophan is absent from the CDR3, which likely points to a read error. The V gene is TRBV20-1, the J gene TRBJ2-3, with TRBD2 matching 7 bases. From germline, CDR1 is DFQATT and CDR2 SNEGSKA (reference sequence). This CDR3 spans 17 amino acids. Here the CDR3 DNA reads TGCAGTACTAGAGATATCGAAGGGACTATTTTGTCAGATACGCAGTATCTT. Residues: CSTRDIEGTILSDTQYL.

This clonotype was detected once. The V gene is TRBV6-1, the J gene TRBJ2-1, with 7 bases that match TRBD1. The CDR3 runs 15 residues. Germline V gene lookup returns CDR1 MNHNS and CDR2 SASEGT. Trimming at V came to 11 bases and at J to 2 bases, leaving 12 bases not matched to a gene. CDR3 coding DNA: TGTGCCTGTAGCCCCCGACAGGGTCCCTACAATGAGCAGTTCTTC. It encodes CACSPRQGPYNEQFF.